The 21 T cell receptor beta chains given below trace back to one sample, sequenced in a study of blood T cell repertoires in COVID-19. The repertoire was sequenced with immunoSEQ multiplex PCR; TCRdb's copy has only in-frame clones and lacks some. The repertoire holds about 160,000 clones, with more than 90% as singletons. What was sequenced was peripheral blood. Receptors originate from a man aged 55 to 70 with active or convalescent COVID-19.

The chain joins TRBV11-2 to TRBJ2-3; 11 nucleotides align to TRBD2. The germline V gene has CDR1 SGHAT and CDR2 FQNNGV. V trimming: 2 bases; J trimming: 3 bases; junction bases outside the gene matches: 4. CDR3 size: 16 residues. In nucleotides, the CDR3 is TGTGCCAGCAGCTTACTAGCGGGGGGACTAACAGATACGCAGTATTTT. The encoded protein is CASSLLAGGLTDTQYF.

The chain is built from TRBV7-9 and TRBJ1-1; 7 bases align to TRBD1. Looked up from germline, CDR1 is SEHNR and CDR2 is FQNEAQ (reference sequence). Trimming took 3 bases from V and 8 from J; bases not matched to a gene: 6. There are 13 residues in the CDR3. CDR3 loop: CASSLGDRREAFF. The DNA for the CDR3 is TGTGCCAGCAGCTTGGGGGACAGAAGGGAAGCTTTCTTT.

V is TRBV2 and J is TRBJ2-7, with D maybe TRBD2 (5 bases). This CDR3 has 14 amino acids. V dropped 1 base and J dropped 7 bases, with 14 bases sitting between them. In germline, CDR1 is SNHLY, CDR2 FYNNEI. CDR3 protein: CASSEVVRVMEQYF. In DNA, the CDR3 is TGTGCCAGCAGTGAAGTCGTGAGGGTGATGGAGCAGTACTTC.

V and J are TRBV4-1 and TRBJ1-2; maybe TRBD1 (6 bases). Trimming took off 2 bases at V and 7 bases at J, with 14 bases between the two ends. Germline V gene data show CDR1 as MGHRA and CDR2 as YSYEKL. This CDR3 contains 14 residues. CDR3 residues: CASSQPGRGSGYTF. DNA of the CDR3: TGCGCCAGCAGCCAACCCGGGAGGGGGTCTGGCTACACCTTC.

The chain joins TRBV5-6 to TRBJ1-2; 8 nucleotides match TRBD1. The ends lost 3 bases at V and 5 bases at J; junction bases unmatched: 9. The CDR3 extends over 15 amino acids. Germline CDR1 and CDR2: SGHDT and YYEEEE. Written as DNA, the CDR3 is TGTGCCAGCAGCTCGACCCGACAGGGGAGATATGGCTACACCTTC. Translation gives CASSSTRQGRYGYTF.

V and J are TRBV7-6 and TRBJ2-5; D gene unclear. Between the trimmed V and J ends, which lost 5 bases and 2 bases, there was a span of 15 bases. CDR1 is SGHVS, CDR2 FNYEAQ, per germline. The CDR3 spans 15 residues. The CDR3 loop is CASSPSNSLQETQYF. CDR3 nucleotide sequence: TGTGCCAGCAGCCCGAGTAATAGCCTACAAGAGACCCAGTACTTC.

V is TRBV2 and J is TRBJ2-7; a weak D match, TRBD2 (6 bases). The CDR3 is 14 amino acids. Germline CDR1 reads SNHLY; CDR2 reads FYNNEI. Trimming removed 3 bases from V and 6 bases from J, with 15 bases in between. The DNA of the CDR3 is TGTGCCAGCAGTGACTGTCCGGGAGCCTGCGAGCAGTACTTC. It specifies CASSDCPGACEQYF.

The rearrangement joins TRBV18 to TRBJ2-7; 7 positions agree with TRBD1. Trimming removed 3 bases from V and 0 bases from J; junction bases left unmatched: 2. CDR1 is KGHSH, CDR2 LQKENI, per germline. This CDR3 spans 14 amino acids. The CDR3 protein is CASSPGTDSYEQYF. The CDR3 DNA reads TGTGCCAGCTCACCGGGGACAGACTCCTACGAGCAGTACTTC.

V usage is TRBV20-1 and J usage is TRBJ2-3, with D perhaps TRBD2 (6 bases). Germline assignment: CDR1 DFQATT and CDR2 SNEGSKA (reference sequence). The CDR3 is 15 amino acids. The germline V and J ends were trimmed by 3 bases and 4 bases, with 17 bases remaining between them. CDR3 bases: TGCAGTGCTAGTTCGAACGGGAGAGGCGCAGATACGCAGTATTTT. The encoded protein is CSASSNGRGADTQYF.

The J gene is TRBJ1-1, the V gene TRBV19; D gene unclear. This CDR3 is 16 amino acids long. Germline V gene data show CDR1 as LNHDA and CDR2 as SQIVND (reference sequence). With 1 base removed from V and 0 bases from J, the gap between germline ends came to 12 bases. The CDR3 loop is CASSIGLTKLNTEAFF. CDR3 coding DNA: TGTGCCAGTAGTATAGGCCTGACAAAGCTGAACACTGAAGCTTTCTTT.

CDR3 bases: TGCGCCAGCAGCCCCGGGACAGGCCGGCCTCAGCCCCAGCATTTT. Its translation: CASSPGTGRPQPQHF. The V and J genes are TRBV10-1 and TRBJ1-5; 8 bases line up with TRBD1. J lost 6 bases, V lost 6 bases, and 10 bases had no gene match. CDR3 length: 15 residues. Germline V gene sequence: CDR1 WNHNN, CDR2 SYGVQD (reference sequence).

CDR3 nucleotide sequence: TGCAGCGTTGACGACAGGGGGGGGAAGACTGAAGCTTTCTTT. Its translation: CSVDDRGGKTEAFF. The chain carries TRBV29-1 and TRBJ1-1; TRBD1 aligns across 9 bases. The CDR3 spans 14 residues. The junction had 7 bases not matched to a gene; V was cut back by 3 bases and J by 5 bases. Germline assignment: CDR1 SQVTM and CDR2 ANQGSEA.

The CDR3 bases are TGCGCCAGCAGCCCGGGGGAGGACGGACAGGGGAAGTTCTTC. Its protein is CASSPGEDGQGKFF. The gene calls are TRBV5-1 and TRBJ2-1; 9 nucleotides agree with TRBD1. This CDR3 comprises 14 residues. The V gene's germline CDR1 is SGHRS and CDR2 YFSETQ. V was clipped by 4 bases and J by 14 bases; unmatched bases: 13.

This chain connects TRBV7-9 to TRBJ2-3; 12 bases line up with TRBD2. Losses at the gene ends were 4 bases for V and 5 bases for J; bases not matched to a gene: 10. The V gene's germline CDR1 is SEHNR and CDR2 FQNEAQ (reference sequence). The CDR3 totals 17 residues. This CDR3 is CASSSGVLAGGLDTQYF. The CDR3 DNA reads TGTGCCAGCAGCTCCGGGGTCCTAGCGGGGGGGTTAGATACGCAGTATTTT.

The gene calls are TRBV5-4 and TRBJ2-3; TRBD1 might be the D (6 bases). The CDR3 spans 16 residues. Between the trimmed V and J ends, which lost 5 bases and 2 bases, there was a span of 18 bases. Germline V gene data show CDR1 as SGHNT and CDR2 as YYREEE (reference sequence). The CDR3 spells CASSKTGPGYTDTQYF. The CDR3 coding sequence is TGTGCCAGCAGTAAGACAGGACCCGGATACACAGATACGCAGTATTTT.

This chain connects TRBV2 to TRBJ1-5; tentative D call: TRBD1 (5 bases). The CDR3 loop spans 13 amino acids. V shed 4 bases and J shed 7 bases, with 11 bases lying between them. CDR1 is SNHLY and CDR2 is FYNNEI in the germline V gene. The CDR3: CASSVQEPQPQHF. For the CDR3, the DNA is TGTGCCAGCAGTGTACAGGAGCCACAGCCCCAGCATTTT.

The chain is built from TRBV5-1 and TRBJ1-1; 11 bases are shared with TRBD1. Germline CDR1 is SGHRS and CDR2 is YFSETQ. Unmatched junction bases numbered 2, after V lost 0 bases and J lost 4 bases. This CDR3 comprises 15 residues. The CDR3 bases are TGCGCCAGCAGCTTGGATGGGACAGGGGGCACTGAAGCTTTCTTT. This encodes CASSLDGTGGTEAFF.

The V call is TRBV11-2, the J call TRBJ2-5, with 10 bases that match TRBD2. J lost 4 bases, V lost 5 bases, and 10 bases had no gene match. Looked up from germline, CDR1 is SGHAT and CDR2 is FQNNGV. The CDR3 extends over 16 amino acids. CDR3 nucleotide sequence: TGTGCCAGCAGCCTCCAAGCGGGGGGGCCGGTAGAGACCCAGTACTTC. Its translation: CASSLQAGGPVETQYF.

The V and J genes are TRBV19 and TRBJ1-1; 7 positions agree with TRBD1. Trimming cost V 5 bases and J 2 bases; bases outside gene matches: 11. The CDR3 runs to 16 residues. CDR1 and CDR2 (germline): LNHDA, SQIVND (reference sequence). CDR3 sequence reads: CASSLEGAGINTEAFF. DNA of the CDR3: TGTGCCAGTAGTTTGGAGGGGGCAGGCATAAACACTGAAGCTTTCTTT.

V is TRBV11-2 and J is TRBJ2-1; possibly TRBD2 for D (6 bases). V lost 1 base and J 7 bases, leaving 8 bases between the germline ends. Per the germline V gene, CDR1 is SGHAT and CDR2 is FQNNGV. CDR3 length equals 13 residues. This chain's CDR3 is CASSLGEANEQFF. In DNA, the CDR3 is TGTGCCAGCAGCTTAGGGGAGGCGAATGAGCAGTTCTTC. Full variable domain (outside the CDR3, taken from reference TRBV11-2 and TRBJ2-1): EAGVAQSPRYKIIEKRQSVAFWCNPISGHATLYWYQQILGQGPKLLIQFQNNGVVDDSQLPKDRFSAERLKGVDSTLKIQPAKLEDSAVYLCASSLGEANEQFFGPGTRLTVL.

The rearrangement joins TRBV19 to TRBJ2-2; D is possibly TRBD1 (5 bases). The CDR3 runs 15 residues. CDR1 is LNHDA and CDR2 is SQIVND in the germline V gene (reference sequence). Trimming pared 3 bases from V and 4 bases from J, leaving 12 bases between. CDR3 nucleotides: TGTGCCAGTAGTATTAGGGGCCAAGCCACCGGGGAGCTGTTTTTT. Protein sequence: CASSIRGQATGELFF.